Listed below are T cell receptor beta chains from one sample, sequenced in a study of blood T cell repertoires in COVID-19. TCRdb's copy holds only in-frame clones and misses some; the assay was immunoSEQ multiplex PCR. The repertoire holds around 49,000 clones, with under 90% as singletons. Sequenced: peripheral blood. The receptors derive from an elderly woman with COVID-19, enrolled during active disease. CDR3s include the opening cysteine and the closing phenylalanine or tryptophan. D genes are given only for firm matches. The size field is filled for only some rows; it gives once, few, many or a size class.

j_gene | abundance | v_gene | d_gene | CDR3nt | CDR3aa
TRBJ2-1 | - | TRBV10-2 | - | TGCGCCAGCAGTGAACTCAATGAGCAGTTCTTC | CASSELNEQFF
TRBJ2-2 | - | TRBV5-1 | TRBD2 | TGCGCCAGCAGACTAGCGGGAGGAAGCACCGGGGAGCTGTTTTTT | CASRLAGGSTGELFF
TRBJ2-4 | - | TRBV7-9 | - | TGTGCCAGCAGCTTGGGCTTCGGTTTACTAGCCAAAAACATTCAGTACTTC | CASSLGFGLLAKNIQYF
TRBJ1-1 | - | TRBV18 | - | TGTGCCAGCTCACTTCAGGGGAGGAACACTGAAGCTTTCTTT | CASSLQGRNTEAFF
TRBJ2-1 | - | TRBV30 | - | TGTGCCTGGAGTCTTGAGCGGGACAATGAGCAGTTCTTC | CAWSLERDNEQFF
TRBJ2-1 | - | TRBV18 | TRBD2 | TGTGCCAGCTCACACACTCCTAGCGGGGCCTACAATGAGCAGTTCTTC | CASSHTPSGAYNEQFF
TRBJ1-5 | - | TRBV18 | TRBD1 | TGTGCCAGCTCACTACAGGGGGGTAGAAGCAATCAGCCCCAGCATTTT | CASSLQGGRSNQPQHF
TRBJ2-7 | - | TRBV3-1/TRBV3-2 | TRBD2 | TGTGCCAGCAGCCCTAGCGGGAGGGCCATGGGTTACGAGCAGTACTTC | CASSPSGRAMGYEQYF
TRBJ2-7 | - | TRBV7-8 | TRBD1 | TGTGCCAGCAGCATACAGGGGGTTTCCTACGAGCAGTACTTC | CASSIQGVSYEQYF
TRBJ1-1 | - | TRBV7-9 | - | TGTGCCAGCACCATTCGGGGGAGGCGGGCTACGAACACTGAAGCTTTCTTT | CASTIRGRRATNTEAFF
TRBJ2-1 | - | TRBV7-6 | TRBD2 | TGTGCCAGCAGCTATCAGAGCGGGGCCTCCTACAATGAGCAGTTCTTC | CASSYQSGASYNEQFF
TRBJ1-5 | few | TRBV2 | - | TGTGCCAGCAGTTCCAGGGATAGCAATCAGCCCCAGCATTTT | CASSSRDSNQPQHF
TRBJ2-1 | - | TRBV7-8 | - | TGTGCCAGCAGCTTAGGAAACAGGGAGGAGCAGTTCTTC | CASSLGNREEQFF
TRBJ1-1 | once | TRBV3-1/TRBV3-2 | - | TGTGCCAGCAGCCCTATTAGGGGCGGCACTGAAGCTTTCTTT | CASSPIRGGTEAFF
TRBJ1-1 | - | TRBV3-1/TRBV3-2 | - | TGTGCCAGCAGCCATGGGGGGAGTGAAGCTTTCTTT | CASSHGGSEAFF